This T cell receptor (beta chain) was captured by sequencing in a study of Graves' ophthalmopathy and Graves' hyperthyroidism. At the level of the study: Peripheral blood was gathered at the point of initial diagnosis, before any treatment started. Study outcomes and limitations: Most thyroid-expanded clonotypes exceeding 0.001 frequency were also found in blood.

Serum thyroxine and TRAb, along with clinical symptoms, thyroid ultrasound and orbital computed tomography, were what diagnosis relied on. For repertoire sequencing, the TCR beta CDR3 regions were amplified from RNA transcripts. HTBI primers served in a first-round RT-PCR, which a second-round multiplex PCR followed. TCRdb passed the multiplex PCR reads through MiXCR, listing each CDR3 protein once. The table has approximately 700,000 distinct CDR3 sequences, more than 40% seen once. In regard to this clonotype: Its cognate antigen is unknown.

There are 16 residues in the CDR3. CDR1 is MGHDK, CDR2 SYGVNS, per germline. V was shortened by 5 bases and J by 7 bases, with 20 bases between the two germline ends. This TCR was sampled from an adult man with Graves' ophthalmopathy. The chain carries TRBV25-1 and TRBJ1-4, with a weak D call TRBD1 (6 bases). What was sequenced was peripheral blood. The CDR3 is CASSLLRQERVEKLFF. The CDR3 coding sequence is TGTGCCAGCAGTTTACTGAGACAGGAACGCGTTGAAAAACTGTTTTTT.